These 30 T cell receptor beta chains came from one sample sequenced in a study of shared clonotypes between healthy human individuals. Assay: immunoSEQ multiplex PCR; the TCRdb copy retains only in-frame clones and omits some. This table has fewer than 600,000 clones, just over 75% appearing once. Sequenced input: PBMCs. The source is a woman aged 40 to 50 in good health. Some clones in this sample may be carry-over from other donors' samples.

This rearrangement joins TRBV28 to TRBJ1-2; 7 nucleotides agree with TRBD1. Trimming cost V 5 bases and J 4 bases; bases outside gene matches: 1. The CDR3 totals 12 residues. CDR1 is MDHEN and CDR2 is SYDVKM in the germline V gene. CDR3 protein: CASSGDSYGYTF. In nucleotides, the CDR3 is TGTGCCAGCAGTGGGGACAGCTATGGCTACACCTTC.

This clone has a count of ten or more. The rearrangement uses TRBV27 and TRBJ1-3; D gene ambiguous. The germline V gene has CDR1 MNHEY and CDR2 SMNVEV (reference sequence). V shed 6 bases and J shed 0 bases, with 9 bases lying between them. There are 14 residues in the CDR3. This CDR3 reads CASSYAGSGNTIYF. In nucleotides, the CDR3 is TGTGCCAGCAGCTACGCGGGCTCTGGAAACACCATATATTTT.

The rearrangement links TRBV11-2 to TRBJ2-2; 7 positions agree with TRBD1. In germline, CDR1 is SGHAT, CDR2 FQNNGV. The CDR3 loop spans 14 amino acids. V trimming: 6 bases; J trimming: 7 bases; junction bases outside the gene matches: 8. CDR3 in DNA: TGTGCCAGCAGAGCTGACAGGGATATCGGGGAGCTGTTTTTT. Translation: CASRADRDIGELFF.

The genes are TRBV27 and TRBJ2-3, with TRBD1 matching 7 bases. Germline values: CDR1 MNHEY, CDR2 SMNVEV (reference sequence). This CDR3 is built from 15 residues. The trim removed 3 bases at V and 5 bases at J, leaving 8 bases unmatched. CDR3 protein: CASSFYTGVGDTQYF. In nucleotides, the CDR3 is TGTGCCAGCAGTTTCTATACAGGGGTAGGAGATACGCAGTATTTT.

This clone was observed a single time. The chain has TRBV28 and TRBJ2-7, with 8 bases aligning to TRBD2. The germline V gene encodes CDR1 MDHEN and CDR2 SYDVKM. The CDR3 contains 14 residues. Trimming took 3 bases from V and 5 from J; bases not matched to a gene: 6. CDR3: CASSLPGLDDEQYF. DNA of the CDR3: TGTGCCAGCAGTTTGCCGGGACTAGATGACGAGCAGTACTTC.

This clone was seen a few times. In DNA, the CDR3 is TGTGCCAGCCGGGACAGGGGGCGCCGCAATCAGCCCCAGCATTTT. It translates to CASRDRGRRNQPQHF. The genes are TRBV27 and TRBJ1-5, with 12 bases matching TRBD1. The CDR3 consists of 15 residues. Unmatched junction bases numbered 4, after V lost 8 bases and J lost 2 bases. The V gene's germline CDR1 is MNHEY and CDR2 SMNVEV (reference sequence).

J is TRBJ2-1 and V is TRBV7-9; D is undetermined. The V end lost 1 base, the J end lost 9 bases, and 13 bases lay between the germline ends. Germline V CDR1 and CDR2: SEHNR, FQNEAQ (reference sequence). CDR3 size: 14 residues. The CDR3 protein is CASSLEVSFSEQFF. The CDR3 DNA is TGTGCCAGCAGCTTAGAAGTATCCTTCAGTGAGCAGTTCTTC.

The chain is built from TRBV28 and TRBJ1-1; perhaps TRBD1 as D (5 bases). The length of the CDR3 is 14 residues. Germline loops: CDR1 MDHEN, CDR2 SYDVKM. V was trimmed by 4 bases and J by 6 bases, leaving 15 bases between them. The CDR3 DNA reads as TGTGCCAGCAGTTCCCCTGGGGGATACGCTGAAGCTTTCTTT. Translating it yields CASSSPGGYAEAFF. The complete variable domain, with remaining parts taken from reference TRBV28 and TRBJ1-1, reads DVKVTQSSRYLVKRTGEKVFLECVQDMDHENMFWYRQDPGLGLRLIYFSYDVKMKEKGDIPEGYSVSREKKERFSLILESASTNQTSMYLCASSSPGGYAEAFFGQGTRLTVV.

As DNA, the CDR3 is TGCGCCAGCAGCCCGAACCCGGGACAGGGCTACGAGCAGTACTTC. Its protein is CASSPNPGQGYEQYF. The chain recombines TRBV5-1 with TRBJ2-7, with TRBD1 identical over 9 bases. The germline V gene encodes CDR1 SGHRS and CDR2 YFSETQ. Germline trimming cut 4 bases from V and 3 bases from J; bases unmatched to any gene: 8. The CDR3 is made up of 15 amino acids.

This chain links TRBV7-9 with TRBJ1-1, with D hard to call. This CDR3 has 14 amino acids. V dropped 3 bases and J dropped 5 bases, with 13 bases sitting between them. CDR1 is SEHNR, CDR2 FQNEAQ, per germline (reference sequence). In DNA form, the CDR3 reads TGTGCCAGCAGCTTTGCCAGAACAACAACTGAAGCTTTCTTT. Encoded protein: CASSFARTTTEAFF.

The chain uses TRBV27 and TRBJ2-1, with D unresolved. V was cut by 5 bases and J by 3 bases, with 11 bases left in between. The germline V gene encodes CDR1 MNHEY and CDR2 SMNVEV (reference sequence). CDR3 size: 14 residues. The CDR3 DNA reads as TGTGCCAGCAGTCCCGGCGGTATCTACAATGAGCAGTTCTTC. Translated: CASSPGGIYNEQFF.

The chain employs TRBV7-9 and TRBJ2-3; unclear D gene. CDR1 SEHNR and CDR2 FQNEAQ come from the germline V gene (reference sequence). This CDR3 has 15 residues. V lost 4 bases to trimming and J lost 4 bases, with 15 bases between them. The DNA for the CDR3 is TGTGCCAGCAGCTCAGAGGAATCGTATTCAGATACGCAGTATTTT. Its protein product is CASSSEESYSDTQYF.

The sample holds a few counts of this clone. Written as DNA, the CDR3 is TGTGCCAGCCCCCGGACAGGGGGATCCTACGAGCAGTACTTC. This sequence encodes CASPRTGGSYEQYF. The chain employs TRBV25-1 and TRBJ2-7, with 10 bases identical to TRBD1. Germline lookup yields CDR1 MGHDK and CDR2 SYGVNS. The CDR3 runs to 14 residues. Germline trimming cut 8 bases from V and 1 base from J; bases unmatched to any gene: 5.

The chain combines TRBV5-1 with TRBJ1-2; tentatively, D is TRBD1 (5 bases). The CDR3 consists of 14 residues. V lost 0 bases to trimming and J lost 8 bases, with 14 bases between them. Germline V gives CDR1 SGHRS, CDR2 YFSETQ. This CDR3 is CASSLEGEVGGYTF. DNA for the CDR3: TGCGCCAGCAGCTTGGAAGGGGAAGTAGGAGGCTACACCTTC.

The chain joins TRBV4-2 to TRBJ2-1; the match to TRBD2 covers 16 bases. In germline, CDR1 is LGHNA, CDR2 YNFKEQ. The CDR3 loop spans 20 amino acids. J gave up 4 bases and V 0 bases, and 9 bases lay outside the gene matches. The CDR3 DNA reads as TGTGCCAGCAGCCAAGAAGGGGTGGGACTAGCGGGAGGGGGATACAATGAGCAGTTCTTC. Encoded protein: CASSQEGVGLAGGGYNEQFF.

The chain joins TRBV25-1 to TRBJ2-3; D is uncertain. The germline V gene encodes CDR1 MGHDK and CDR2 SYGVNS. CDR3 length equals 16 residues. V lost 2 bases and J lost 1, with 13 bases in between. As DNA, the CDR3 is TGTGCCAGCAGTGAACCAAAGCAGCTTGGCACAGATACGCAGTATTTT. Translation: CASSEPKQLGTDTQYF.

The chain combines TRBV6-1 with TRBJ2-1; TRBD2 matches 9 bases. CDR1 and CDR2 from the germline V gene are MNHNS and SASEGT. J gave up 7 bases and V 7 bases, and 8 bases lay outside the gene matches. CDR3 length: 14 amino acids. The CDR3 DNA follows: TGTGCCAGCAACATAGCGGGAGTGGGGAATGAGCAGTTCTTC. It is translated as CASNIAGVGNEQFF.

J is TRBJ1-5 and V is TRBV28, with D maybe TRBD1 (5 bases). V lost 3 bases and J lost 1, with 16 bases in between. CDR1 and CDR2 from the germline V gene are MDHEN and SYDVKM. The CDR3 runs 17 residues. The CDR3 loop reads CASSFPWGRGSNQPQHF. The DNA for the CDR3 is TGTGCCAGCAGTTTTCCGTGGGGACGAGGGAGCAATCAGCCCCAGCATTTT.

CDR3 region: CASSPTGNAVYGYTF. The CDR3 coding sequence is TGTGCCAGCAGCCCCACAGGGAATGCGGTCTATGGCTACACCTTC. The rearrangement joins TRBV6-5 to TRBJ1-2; possibly TRBD1 for D (6 bases). CDR1 MNHEY and CDR2 SVGAGI come from the germline V gene. V lost 6 bases and J lost 4, with 18 bases in between. CDR3 length: 15 residues.

This clone was counted only a few times. V is TRBV30 and J is TRBJ1-2, with 8 nucleotides matching TRBD1. J gave up 12 bases and V 2 bases, and 11 bases lay outside the gene matches. There are 13 residues in the CDR3. Looked up from germline, CDR1 is GTSNPN and CDR2 is SVGIG (reference sequence). CDR3 sequence: CAWSSGTGKRHTF. The CDR3 DNA reads as TGTGCCTGGAGTAGTGGGACAGGAAAAAGGCACACCTTC.

The chain links TRBV30 to TRBJ1-5; D might be TRBD1 (5 bases). V lost 0 bases and J 7 bases, leaving 16 bases between the germline ends. Germline lookup yields CDR1 GTSNPN and CDR2 SVGIG (reference sequence). This CDR3 contains 15 residues. CDR3 sequence reads: CAWSVGQGYSQPQHF. CDR3 in DNA: TGTGCCTGGAGTGTAGGGCAGGGATACAGCCAGCCCCAGCATTTT.

In its sample, this clone was seen once. The V and J genes are TRBV18 and TRBJ2-3; 7 bases line up with TRBD1. The germline gives CDR1 KGHSH, CDR2 LQKENI. After removal of 3 bases from V and 0 bases from J, the junction contained 3 bases not matched to a gene. The CDR3 has 15 residues. The CDR3 sequence is CASSPGRGSTDTQYF. Written as DNA, the CDR3 is TGTGCCAGCTCACCGGGCAGGGGGAGCACAGATACGCAGTATTTT.

The rearrangement joins TRBV27 to TRBJ2-3; D could derive from TRBD1 or TRBD2 (5 bases each). The V end was cut by 4 bases, the J end by 2 bases, with 16 bases between. This CDR3 spans 16 amino acids. In germline, CDR1 is MNHEY, CDR2 SMNVEV (reference sequence). The CDR3 DNA is TGTGCCAGCAGTTCACAGTCGATGGGACCCACAGATACGCAGTATTTT. Its protein is CASSSQSMGPTDTQYF.

J is TRBJ2-4 and V is TRBV29-1; TRBD1 agrees at 7 bases. V lost 6 bases to trimming and J lost 5 bases; unmatched junction nucleotides: 4. This CDR3 has 12 amino acids. The germline V gene encodes CDR1 SQVTM and CDR2 ANQGSEA. This CDR3 is CSVGQDQNIQYF. CDR3 bases: TGCAGCGTCGGACAGGACCAAAACATTCAGTACTTC.

The chain combines TRBV7-9 with TRBJ2-3; the D gene is possibly TRBD2 (5 bases). Trimming cost V 1 base and J 5 bases, with 16 bases left between them. Germline V CDR1 and CDR2: SEHNR, FQNEAQ (reference sequence). CDR3 length equals 16 residues. The CDR3 region is CASSLGASYWEDTQYF. The CDR3 nucleotides are TGTGCCAGCAGCTTAGGGGCTAGCTATTGGGAAGATACGCAGTATTTT.

The rearrangement links TRBV27 to TRBJ1-2, with TRBD1 as a possible D gene (6 bases). V was pared by 6 bases and J by 7 bases, with 18 bases between. Germline lookup yields CDR1 MNHEY and CDR2 SMNVEV (reference sequence). CDR3 length: 14 residues. The CDR3 loop reads CASSSRLGAVGYTF. DNA for the CDR3: TGTGCCAGCAGCTCCCGGCTGGGGGCTGTTGGCTACACCTTC.

The chain has TRBV11-2 and TRBJ2-1; TRBD2 agrees at 10 bases. V trimming: 3 bases; J trimming: 9 bases; junction bases outside the gene matches: 5. The germline V gene has CDR1 SGHAT and CDR2 FQNNGV. The length of the CDR3 is 14 residues. Written as DNA, the CDR3 is TGTGCCAGCAGCTTGATGGGACTAGCGATTGAGCAGTTCTTC. Its protein is CASSLMGLAIEQFF.

The chain employs TRBV10-3 and TRBJ2-7, with 8 bases fitting TRBD1. This CDR3 has 16 amino acids. The germline V gene has CDR1 ENHRY and CDR2 SYGVKD. V gave up 0 bases and J gave up 2 bases; unmatched junction bases: 6. The CDR3 loop reads CAISESRQGAPYEQYF. CDR3 nucleotide sequence: TGTGCCATCAGTGAGTCGCGGCAGGGGGCCCCCTACGAGCAGTACTTC.

This sequence joins TRBV7-2 and TRBJ1-2, with D maybe TRBD1 (5 bases). V was trimmed by 5 bases and J by 2 bases, leaving 9 bases between them. This CDR3 has 13 residues. Germline loops: CDR1 SGHTA, CDR2 FQGNSA. The CDR3 sequence: CASSVDTNYGYTF. Written as DNA, the CDR3 is TGTGCCAGCAGCGTGGACACCAACTATGGCTACACCTTC.

This chain joins TRBV10-3 and TRBJ1-2, with 7 positions matching TRBD1. Germline V lookup: CDR1 ENHRY, CDR2 SYGVKD. J lost 0 bases, V lost 5 bases, and 9 bases had no gene match. The CDR3 extends over 16 amino acids. The CDR3 DNA is TGTGCCATCAGTACTCTAGGGACAGCAGCTAACTATGGCTACACCTTC. This encodes CAISTLGTAANYGYTF.